These 27 T cell receptor beta chains were all obtained from the same sample, sequenced in a study of shared clonotypes between healthy human individuals. Produced via immunoSEQ multiplex PCR; TCRdb's table is partial and in-frame only. The repertoire holds roughly 700,000 clones, with less than 85% as singletons. Sequencing input: memory CD4+ T cells sorted from blood. Regarding subset: CD45RA-negative fraction. Receptors were obtained from a woman aged 25 to 39 in good health.

V gene TRBV29-1 combines with J gene TRBJ2-5; D unclear. CDR1 SQVTM and CDR2 ANQGSEA come from the germline V gene. CDR3 length: 13 residues. With 6 bases removed from V and 0 bases from J, the gap between germline ends came to 11 bases. The CDR3 nucleotides read TGCAGCGTCGGACGGTCGTACCAAGAGACCCAGTACTTC. It yields the protein CSVGRSYQETQYF.

V usage is TRBV28 and J usage is TRBJ1-1, with D unresolved. Germline loops: CDR1 MDHEN, CDR2 SYDVKM. The CDR3 loop spans 15 amino acids. The V end was cut by 2 bases, the J end by 1 base, with 11 bases between. CDR3 amino acids: CASSLLRSGNTEAFF. The DNA of the CDR3 is TGTGCCAGCAGTTTACTCCGCAGCGGGAACACTGAAGCTTTCTTT.

This chain uses TRBV6-6 with TRBJ1-1; D remains ambiguous. There are 13 residues in the CDR3. V shed 2 bases and J shed 2 bases, with 6 bases lying between them. CDR1 MNHNY and CDR2 SVGAGI come from the germline V gene (reference sequence). Here the CDR3 reads CASSYPGNTEAFF. The CDR3 region has the DNA TGTGCCAGCAGTTACCCGGGAAACACTGAAGCTTTCTTT.

This chain joins TRBV27 and TRBJ1-1; D unclear. CDR3 length: 16 residues. V was shortened by 1 base and J by 5 bases, with 17 bases between the two germline ends. Germline-derived CDR1 and CDR2 are MNHEY and SMNVEV (reference sequence). The CDR3 DNA reads as TGTGCCAGCAGTTTATTTCGCGAGGGCGGCGTGACTGAAGCTTTCTTT. Encoded protein: CASSLFREGGVTEAFF.

The J gene is TRBJ2-7, the V gene TRBV19; 7 bases are a match to TRBD2. The V segment lost 5 bases and the J segment 3 bases; nucleotides outside the gene matches: 13. Germline CDR1 reads LNHDA; CDR2 reads SQIVND (reference sequence). CDR3 length: 16 residues. The CDR3 protein is CASSAVYLGLNYEQYF. In DNA, the CDR3 is TGTGCCAGTAGTGCCGTCTACCTGGGACTAAACTACGAGCAGTACTTC.

The genes are TRBV6-1 and TRBJ1-1; 12 positions match TRBD1. CDR1 is MNHNS and CDR2 is SASEGT in the germline V gene. This CDR3 is 15 amino acids long. Trimming removed 6 bases from V and 4 bases from J; junction bases left unmatched: 6. CDR3 protein: CASRAGTGGGTEAFF. CDR3 in DNA: TGTGCCAGCAGAGCCGGGACAGGGGGCGGCACTGAAGCTTTCTTT.

The gene calls are TRBV4-2 and TRBJ2-1; D may match TRBD1 or TRBD2 (7 bases each). The CDR3 consists of 15 residues. In germline, CDR1 is LGHNA, CDR2 YNFKEQ. The V end lost 4 bases, the J end lost 10 bases, and 20 bases lay between the germline ends. DNA of the CDR3: TGTGCCAGCAGCCCTAAACCTCAGGGGGAGGGGGAGCAGTTCTTC. Its translation is CASSPKPQGEGEQFF.

The rearrangement joins TRBV2 to TRBJ1-2; a weak D match, TRBD1 (6 bases). Trimming stripped 2 bases from V and 8 bases from J, with 12 bases between. Germline-derived CDR1 and CDR2 are SNHLY and FYNNEI. The CDR3 covers 13 residues. In DNA, the CDR3 is TGTGCCAGCAGTGAAAGCAGGGGCGAAGGCTACACCTTC. This encodes CASSESRGEGYTF.

The chain links TRBV28 to TRBJ1-1; the D is unclear. There are 11 residues in the CDR3. Per germline, CDR1 MDHEN and CDR2 SYDVKM. V shed 7 bases and J shed 2 bases, with 5 bases lying between them. The CDR3, as DNA: TGTGCCAGCATAGGCAACACTGAAGCTTTCTTT. Amino acid sequence: CASIGNTEAFF. The full variable domain, in which reference TRBV28 and TRBJ1-1 provide the parts outside the CDR3, is DVKVTQSSRYLVKRTGEKVFLECVQDMDHENMFWYRQDPGLGLRLIYFSYDVKMKEKGDIPEGYSVSREKKERFSLILESASTNQTSMYLCASIGNTEAFFGQGTRLTVV.

The table lists this clone with a few counts. The rearrangement links TRBV28 to TRBJ2-7, with D possibly being TRBD2 (5 bases). The germline gives CDR1 MDHEN, CDR2 SYDVKM. V was pared by 6 bases and J by 4 bases, with 10 bases between. CDR3 length equals 12 residues. The CDR3, as DNA: TGTGCCAGCAGAGAATCGGGGTACGAGCAGTACTTC. It codes for CASRESGYEQYF.

CDR3 protein: CANRDNYTEAFF. CDR3 DNA: TGTGCCAACCGGGACAACTACACTGAAGCTTTCTTT. This sequence joins TRBV9 and TRBJ1-1; tentatively, D is TRBD1 (6 bases). V was shortened by 9 bases and J by 3 bases, with 12 bases between the two germline ends. The length of the CDR3 is 12 residues. From germline, CDR1 is SGDLS and CDR2 YYNGEE.

The rearrangement joins TRBV5-1 to TRBJ2-7; TRBD2 aligns across 7 bases. Germline V gives CDR1 SGHRS, CDR2 YFSETQ. With 0 bases clipped from V and 3 bases from J, the junction kept 9 bases outside the gene matches. The CDR3 consists of 16 residues. The CDR3 reads CASSLGSAGGSYEQYF. The CDR3 coding sequence is TGCGCCAGCAGCTTGGGATCTGCTGGCGGGAGCTACGAGCAGTACTTC.

The chain uses TRBV18 and TRBJ1-4, with 10 bases lining up with TRBD1. Trimming took 6 bases from V and 5 from J; bases not matched to a gene: 6. Per germline, CDR1 KGHSH and CDR2 LQKENI. This CDR3 is 15 amino acids long. CDR3 nucleotide sequence: TGTGCCAGCTCGCCTGACAGGGGGCTCAATGAAAAACTGTTTTTT. It is translated as CASSPDRGLNEKLFF.

CDR3 amino acids: CASSISRASNNEQFF. The CDR3 coding sequence is TGTGCCAGCAGCATATCAAGGGCCTCAAACAATGAGCAGTTCTTC. This rearrangement joins TRBV11-1 to TRBJ2-1; D uncertain. The CDR3 is 15 residues long. V dropped 5 bases and J dropped 5 bases, with 16 bases sitting between them. Germline CDR1 and CDR2: SGHAT and FQDESV (reference sequence).

This clone was counted only a few times. This chain joins TRBV6-1 and TRBJ1-5; D may be TRBD1 (5 bases). This CDR3 contains 13 residues. From germline, CDR1 is MNHNS and CDR2 SASEGT. Trimming left V 4 bases short and J 4 bases short, with 8 bases between. This chain's CDR3 is CASSAGVNQPQHF. The CDR3 coding sequence is TGTGCCAGCAGTGCGGGGGTTAATCAGCCCCAGCATTTT.

The V and J genes are TRBV28 and TRBJ2-7; 14 bases are a match to TRBD2. With 8 bases clipped from V and 4 bases from J, the junction kept 7 bases outside the gene matches. Germline V CDR1 and CDR2: MDHEN, SYDVKM. There are 15 residues in the CDR3. As DNA, the CDR3 is TGTGCCAGCGGGCCGGGACTAGCGGGAGTGTACGAGCAGTACTTC. Residues: CASGPGLAGVYEQYF.

This clone has just a few counts. The chain carries TRBV21-1 and TRBJ2-5; the D call in the table, TRBD2, was not verified against the DNA. The end of the DNA fits TRBJ2-7 better, so the J call may be wrong. TRBV21-1 is marked as a pseudogene. This CDR3 is 15 amino acids long. The CDR3 region is CASSKATGGPYEQYF. The CDR3 DNA reads as TGTGCCAGCAGCAAAGCCACGGGAGGGCCGTACGAGCAGTACTTC.

This clone was seen ten or more times. The rearrangement uses TRBV19 and TRBJ2-7; D gene ambiguous. Germline values: CDR1 LNHDA, CDR2 SQIVND (reference sequence). CDR3 size: 16 residues. V lost 1 base, J lost 5 bases, and 18 bases lay in between. The CDR3 coding sequence is TGTGCCAGTAGTATAGGAGGTCGCCTTGCCGTTGACGAGCAGTACTTC. Protein: CASSIGGRLAVDEQYF.

Comments on this clone: Other nucleotide sequences in the sample specify the same CDR3. This rearrangement joins TRBV9 to TRBJ2-1; possibly TRBD2 for D (6 bases). The CDR3 extends over 15 amino acids. Deletions cut 0 bases from V and 3 bases from J, with 10 bases between. From germline, CDR1 is SGDLS and CDR2 YYNGEE. DNA of the CDR3: TGTGCCAGCAGCGTAGGGGGAGGTGACTACAATGAGCAGTTCTTC. Translating it yields CASSVGGGDYNEQFF.

This chain joins TRBV4-1 and TRBJ2-6, with D possibly being TRBD1 or TRBD2 (6 bases each). V gave up 4 bases and J gave up 4 bases, with 17 bases separating them. CDR1 is MGHRA, CDR2 YSYEKL, per germline. CDR3 length equals 17 residues. CDR3 sequence (DNA): TGCGCCAGCAGCCGCCGAGGGGGAGCGGGCGGGGCCAACGTCCTGACTTTC. The encoded protein is CASSRRGGAGGANVLTF.

As concerns this clone: Distinct nucleotide sequences in the sample also encode this CDR3. This rearrangement joins TRBV5-1 to TRBJ2-1; 8 nucleotides match TRBD2. In germline, CDR1 is SGHRS, CDR2 YFSETQ. This CDR3 has 15 residues. Trimming took 2 bases from V and 4 from J; bases not matched to a gene: 5. This chain's CDR3 is CASSFGGGGYNEQFF. The CDR3 DNA reads as TGCGCCAGCAGCTTCGGTGGCGGGGGGTACAATGAGCAGTTCTTC. The variable domain in full, with the rest retrieved from reference TRBV5-1 and TRBJ2-1, is KAGVTQTPRYLIKTRGQQVTLSCSPISGHRSVSWYQQTPGQGLQFLFEYFSETQRNKGNFPGRFSGRQFSNSRSEMNVSTLELGDSALYLCASSFGGGGYNEQFFGPGTRLTVL.

As DNA, the CDR3 is TGTGCCAGCAGCCCGGGGTCGAGGACAGATACGCAGTATTTT. Its protein is CASSPGSRTDTQYF. The chain couples TRBV9 to TRBJ2-3; maybe TRBD2 (5 bases). Trimming stripped 4 bases from V and 3 bases from J, with 12 bases between. Per the germline V gene, CDR1 is SGDLS and CDR2 is YYNGEE. The CDR3 has 14 residues.

About this clone itself: This sample includes further DNA sequences coding for the same CDR3. The chain uses TRBV6-5 and TRBJ2-1; the D gene could be TRBD1 or TRBD2 (6 bases each). The CDR3 covers 15 residues. The germline gives CDR1 MNHEY, CDR2 SVGAGI. V lost 0 bases, J lost 7 bases, and 13 bases lay in between. In nucleotides, the CDR3 is TGTGCCAGCAGTTACTCCTGGGGGGCGCAAAATGAGCAGTTCTTC. Protein: CASSYSWGAQNEQFF.

The rearrangement uses TRBV18 and TRBJ2-7; 7 bases are a match to TRBD2. J lost 5 bases, V lost 5 bases, and 3 bases had no gene match. The CDR3 extends over 12 amino acids. CDR1 and CDR2 from the germline V gene are KGHSH and LQKENI. The CDR3 DNA reads TGTGCCAGCTCAACCCGGGGGGACGAGCAGTACTTC. Translating it yields CASSTRGDEQYF.

V and J are TRBV5-6 and TRBJ2-5; 10 bases are a match to TRBD1. The CDR3 is made up of 14 amino acids. Germline CDR1 is SGHDT and CDR2 is YYEEEE. V dropped 3 bases and J dropped 5; count of bases not matched to a gene: 4. In nucleotides, the CDR3 is TGTGCCAGCAGCTCCGACAGGGGGCGCGAGACCCAGTACTTC. Translating gives CASSSDRGRETQYF.

This clone was detected only a few times. This chain links TRBV7-9 with TRBJ1-1, with 8 bases lining up with TRBD1. Germline-derived CDR1 and CDR2 are SEHNR and FQNEAQ (reference sequence). After removal of 4 bases from V and 13 bases from J, the junction contained 14 bases not matched to a gene. The CDR3 contains 14 residues. CDR3 sequence (DNA): TGTGCCAGCAGCTGGGGGGACAGGCGCTCCTTCGGTTTCTTT. Residues: CASSWGDRRSFGFF.

The chain carries TRBV18 and TRBJ1-2; 7 bases are shared with TRBD1. Germline CDR1 reads KGHSH; CDR2 reads LQKENI. This CDR3 comprises 13 residues. J gave up 8 bases and V 5 bases, and 8 bases lay outside the gene matches. The CDR3, as DNA: TGTGCCAGCTCATCCTCCGGGACAGAGGGCTACACCTTC. It is translated as CASSSSGTEGYTF.